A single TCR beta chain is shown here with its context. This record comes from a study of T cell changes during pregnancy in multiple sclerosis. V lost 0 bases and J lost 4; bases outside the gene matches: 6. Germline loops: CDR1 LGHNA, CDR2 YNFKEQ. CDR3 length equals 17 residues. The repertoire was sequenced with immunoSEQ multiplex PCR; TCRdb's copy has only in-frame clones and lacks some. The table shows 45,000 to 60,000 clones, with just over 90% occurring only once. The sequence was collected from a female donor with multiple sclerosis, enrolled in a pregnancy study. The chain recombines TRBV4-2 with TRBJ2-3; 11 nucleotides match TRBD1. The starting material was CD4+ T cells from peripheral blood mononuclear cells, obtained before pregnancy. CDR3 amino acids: CASSQDPGQGASDTQYF. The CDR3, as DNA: TGTGCCAGCAGCCAAGATCCCGGACAGGGGGCTTCAGATACGCAGTATTTT.